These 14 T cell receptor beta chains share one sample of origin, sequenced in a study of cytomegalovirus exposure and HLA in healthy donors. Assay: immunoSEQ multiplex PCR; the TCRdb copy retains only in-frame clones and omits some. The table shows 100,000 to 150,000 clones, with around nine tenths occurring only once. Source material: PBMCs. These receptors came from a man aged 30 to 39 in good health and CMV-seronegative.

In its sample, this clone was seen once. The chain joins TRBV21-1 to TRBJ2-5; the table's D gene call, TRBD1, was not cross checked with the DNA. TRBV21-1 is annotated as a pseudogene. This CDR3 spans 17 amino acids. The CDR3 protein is CASSKFRQGGCEETQYF. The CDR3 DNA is TGTGCCAGCAGCAAGTTCAGACAGGGGGGTTGCGAAGAGACCCAGTACTTC.

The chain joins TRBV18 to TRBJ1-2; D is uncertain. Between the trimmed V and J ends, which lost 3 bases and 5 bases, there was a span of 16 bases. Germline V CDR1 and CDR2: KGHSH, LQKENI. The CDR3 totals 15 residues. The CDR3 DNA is TGTGCCAGCTCACCTGACTATCGACAACCATATGGCTACACCTTC. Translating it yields CASSPDYRQPYGYTF.

CDR3 sequence (DNA): TGTGCCAGCAGCTCCACTAGCGGGAGGGGGGACAGTCCGTTCTTC. Its protein product is CASSSTSGRGDSPFF. V and J are TRBV11-2 and TRBJ2-1, with 13 bases that match TRBD2. V shed 4 bases, J shed 15 bases, and the junction held 12 bases outside the gene matches. Germline V lookup: CDR1 SGHAT, CDR2 FQNNGV. This CDR3 is 15 amino acids long.

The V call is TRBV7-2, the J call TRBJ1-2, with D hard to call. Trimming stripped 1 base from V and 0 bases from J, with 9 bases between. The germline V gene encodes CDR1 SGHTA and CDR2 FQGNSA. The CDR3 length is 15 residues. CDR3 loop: CASSLEAGPNYGYTF. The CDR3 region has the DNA TGTGCCAGCAGCTTAGAGGCGGGTCCTAACTATGGCTACACCTTC.

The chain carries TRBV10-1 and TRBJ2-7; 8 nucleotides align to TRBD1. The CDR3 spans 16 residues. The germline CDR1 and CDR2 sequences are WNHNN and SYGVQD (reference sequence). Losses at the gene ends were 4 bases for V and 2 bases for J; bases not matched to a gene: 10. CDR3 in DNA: TGCGCCAGCAGTGGGTCAGCACGGGACAGGCCCTACGAGCAGTACTTC. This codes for CASSGSARDRPYEQYF.

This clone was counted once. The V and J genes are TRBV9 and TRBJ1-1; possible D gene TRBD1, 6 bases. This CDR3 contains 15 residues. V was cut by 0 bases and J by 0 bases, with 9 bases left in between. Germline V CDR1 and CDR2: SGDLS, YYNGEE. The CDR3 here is CASSVVDSLNTEAFF. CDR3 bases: TGTGCCAGCAGCGTAGTGGACAGCCTGAACACTGAAGCTTTCTTT.

CDR3 loop: CASSLFGESSYNEQFF. CDR3 DNA: TGTGCCAGCAGTTTATTCGGAGAGAGCTCCTACAATGAGCAGTTCTTC. The J gene is TRBJ2-1, the V gene TRBV27; D ambiguous. The germline V gene has CDR1 MNHEY and CDR2 SMNVEV (reference sequence). Trimming cost V 1 base and J 0 bases, with 10 bases left between them. CDR3 length equals 16 residues.

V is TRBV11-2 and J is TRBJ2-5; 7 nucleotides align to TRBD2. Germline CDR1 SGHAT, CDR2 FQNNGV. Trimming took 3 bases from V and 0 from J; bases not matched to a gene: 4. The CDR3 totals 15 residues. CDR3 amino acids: CASSLGGNNQETQYF. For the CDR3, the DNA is TGTGCCAGCAGCTTGGGGGGGAATAACCAAGAGACCCAGTACTTC.

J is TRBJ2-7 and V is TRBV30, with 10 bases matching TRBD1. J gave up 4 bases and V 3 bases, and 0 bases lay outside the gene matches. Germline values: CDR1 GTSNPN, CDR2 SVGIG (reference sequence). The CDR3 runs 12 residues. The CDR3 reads CAWRGQGYEQYF. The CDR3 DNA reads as TGTGCCTGGAGGGGACAGGGGTACGAGCAGTACTTC.

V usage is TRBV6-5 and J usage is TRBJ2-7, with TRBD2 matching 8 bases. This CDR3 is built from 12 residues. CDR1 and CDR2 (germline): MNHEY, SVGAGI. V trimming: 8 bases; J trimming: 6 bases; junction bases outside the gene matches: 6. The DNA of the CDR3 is TGTGCCAGCTCCCGGGAGGGCCGCGAGCAGTACTTC. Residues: CASSREGREQYF.

The CDR3 reads CASSLGPSNSGEQYF. DNA of the CDR3: TGTGCCAGCAGCTTGGGCCCGTCTAATTCAGGGGAGCAGTACTTC. This chain joins TRBV5-5 and TRBJ2-7; perhaps TRBD1 as D (5 bases). Deletions cut 0 bases from V and 7 bases from J, with 17 bases between. Germline values: CDR1 SGHKS, CDR2 YYEKEE (reference sequence). The CDR3 extends over 15 amino acids.

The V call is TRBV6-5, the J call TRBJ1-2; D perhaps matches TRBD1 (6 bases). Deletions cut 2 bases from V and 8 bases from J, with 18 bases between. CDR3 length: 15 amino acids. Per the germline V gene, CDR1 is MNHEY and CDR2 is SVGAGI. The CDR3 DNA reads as TGTGCCAGCAGTTACGTCCCCGGGGGGCTAGACGGCTACACCTTC. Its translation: CASSYVPGGLDGYTF.

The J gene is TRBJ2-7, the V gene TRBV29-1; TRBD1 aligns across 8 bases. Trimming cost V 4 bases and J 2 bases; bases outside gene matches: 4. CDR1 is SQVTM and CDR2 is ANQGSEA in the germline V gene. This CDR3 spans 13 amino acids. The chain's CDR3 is CSVGDRTTYEQYF. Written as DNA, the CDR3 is TGCAGCGTTGGGGACAGGACAACCTACGAGCAGTACTTC.

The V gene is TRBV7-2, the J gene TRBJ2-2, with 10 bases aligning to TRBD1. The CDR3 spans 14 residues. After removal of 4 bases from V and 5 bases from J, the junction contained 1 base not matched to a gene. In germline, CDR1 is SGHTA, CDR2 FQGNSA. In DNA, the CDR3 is TGTGCCAGCAGCTGGACAGGGGGAACCGGGGAGCTGTTTTTT. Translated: CASSWTGGTGELFF.